This TCR beta chain was obtained from a study of identical twins. Each CDR3 protein gets one entry after TCRdb re-called the 5' RACE reads with MiXCR. The sample yields about 530,000 distinct CDR3 sequences, over 12% seen once. Whole-study results and caveats: There was more out-of-frame TCR alpha sharing in monozygotic twins than models estimated. For cord blood, abundant beta clonotypes had fewer insertions, unlike memory repertoires, which showed none.

For this clonotype: What it recognizes is unknown.

J gave up 8 bases and V 5 bases, and 15 bases lay outside the gene matches. The CDR3 covers 16 residues. Germline CDR1 SGHNT, CDR2 YENEEA. The sample also formed part of further work on yellow fever vaccine responses in identical twins.

The specimen was CD4+ T cells sorted from blood. The sequence was obtained from a woman aged 18 to 35 in good health. This rearrangement joins TRBV11-3 to TRBJ2-1; 7 positions agree with TRBD2. In DNA form, the CDR3 reads TGTGCCAGCAGCCTCAAACTAGCGAGGAGTATCGATGAGCAGTTCTTC. This sequence encodes CASSLKLARSIDEQFF.